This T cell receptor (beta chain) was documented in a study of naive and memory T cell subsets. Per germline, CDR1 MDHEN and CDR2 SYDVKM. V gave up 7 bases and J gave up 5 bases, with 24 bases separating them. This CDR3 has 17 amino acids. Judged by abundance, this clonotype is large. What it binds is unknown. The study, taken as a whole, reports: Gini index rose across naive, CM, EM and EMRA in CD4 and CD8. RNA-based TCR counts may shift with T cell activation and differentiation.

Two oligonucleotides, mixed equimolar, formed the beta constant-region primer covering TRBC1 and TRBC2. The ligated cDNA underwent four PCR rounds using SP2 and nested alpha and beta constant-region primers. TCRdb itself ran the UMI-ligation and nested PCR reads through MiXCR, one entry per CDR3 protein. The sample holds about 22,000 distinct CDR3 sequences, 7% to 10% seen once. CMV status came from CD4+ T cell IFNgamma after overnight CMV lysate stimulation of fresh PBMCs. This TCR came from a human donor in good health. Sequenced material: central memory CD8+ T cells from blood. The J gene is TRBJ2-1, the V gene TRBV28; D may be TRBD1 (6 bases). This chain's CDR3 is CASTTDDRTVRDNEQFF. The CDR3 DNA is TGTGCCAGCACCACCGACGACCGGACAGTAAGAGACAATGAGCAGTTCTTC.